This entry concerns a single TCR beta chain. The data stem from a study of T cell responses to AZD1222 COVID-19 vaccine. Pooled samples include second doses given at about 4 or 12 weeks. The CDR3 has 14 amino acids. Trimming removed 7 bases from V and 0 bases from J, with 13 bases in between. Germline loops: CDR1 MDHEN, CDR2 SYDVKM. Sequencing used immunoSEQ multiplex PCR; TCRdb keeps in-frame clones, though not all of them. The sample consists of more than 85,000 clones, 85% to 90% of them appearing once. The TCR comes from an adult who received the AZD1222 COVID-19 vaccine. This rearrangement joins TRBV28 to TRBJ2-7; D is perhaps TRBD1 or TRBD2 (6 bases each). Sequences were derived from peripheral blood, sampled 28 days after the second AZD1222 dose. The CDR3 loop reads CASTQGGGSYEQYF. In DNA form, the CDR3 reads TGTGCCAGCACTCAAGGAGGGGGCTCCTACGAGCAGTACTTC.